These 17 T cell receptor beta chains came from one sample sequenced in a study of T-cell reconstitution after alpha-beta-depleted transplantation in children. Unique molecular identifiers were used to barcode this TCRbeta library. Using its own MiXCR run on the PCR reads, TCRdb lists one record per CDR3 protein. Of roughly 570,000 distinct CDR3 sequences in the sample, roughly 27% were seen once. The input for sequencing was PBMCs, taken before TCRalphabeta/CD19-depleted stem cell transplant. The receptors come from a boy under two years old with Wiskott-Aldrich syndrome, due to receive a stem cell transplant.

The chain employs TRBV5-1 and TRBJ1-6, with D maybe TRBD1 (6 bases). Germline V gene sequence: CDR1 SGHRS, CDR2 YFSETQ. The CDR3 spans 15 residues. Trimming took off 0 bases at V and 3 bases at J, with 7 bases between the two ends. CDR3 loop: CASSLDRVYNSPLHF. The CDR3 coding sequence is TGCGCCAGCAGCTTGGACAGGGTCTATAATTCACCCCTCCACTTT.

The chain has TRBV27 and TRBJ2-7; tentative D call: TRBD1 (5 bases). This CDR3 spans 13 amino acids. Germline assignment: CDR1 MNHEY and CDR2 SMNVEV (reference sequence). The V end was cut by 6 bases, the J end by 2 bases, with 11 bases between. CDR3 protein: CASSPGFAYEQYF. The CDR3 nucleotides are TGTGCCAGCAGCCCAGGGTTTGCCTACGAGCAGTACTTC.

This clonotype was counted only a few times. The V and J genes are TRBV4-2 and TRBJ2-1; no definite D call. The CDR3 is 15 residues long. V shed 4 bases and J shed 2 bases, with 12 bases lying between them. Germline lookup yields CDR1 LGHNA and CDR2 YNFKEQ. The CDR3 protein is CASSPEPRTYNEQFF. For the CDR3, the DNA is TGTGCCAGCAGCCCCGAACCCAGGACCTACAATGAGCAGTTCTTC.

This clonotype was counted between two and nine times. CDR3 DNA: TGTGCCACAGGGACTAGCGGGAATAGTGAGCAGTTCTTC. As protein: CATGTSGNSEQFF. J is TRBJ2-1 and V is TRBV10-3; TRBD2 aligns across 13 bases. The CDR3 sequence is 13 residues long. V lost 10 bases to trimming and J lost 9 bases; unmatched junction nucleotides: 6. From germline, CDR1 is ENHRY and CDR2 SYGVKD.

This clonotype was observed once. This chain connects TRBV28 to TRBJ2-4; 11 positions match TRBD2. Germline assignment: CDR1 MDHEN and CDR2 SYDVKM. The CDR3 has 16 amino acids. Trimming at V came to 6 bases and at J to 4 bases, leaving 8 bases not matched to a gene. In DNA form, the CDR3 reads TGTGCCAGCAGCAGCTCGGGACTAGCGGATAAAAACATTCAGTACTTC. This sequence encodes CASSSSGLADKNIQYF.

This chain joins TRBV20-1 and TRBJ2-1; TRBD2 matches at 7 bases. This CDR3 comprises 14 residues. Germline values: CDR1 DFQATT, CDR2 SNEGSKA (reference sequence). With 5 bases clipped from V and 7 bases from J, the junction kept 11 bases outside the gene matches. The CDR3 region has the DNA TGCAGTGCTGGAGCCGGGCGGGAGTTGAATGAGCAGTTCTTC. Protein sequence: CSAGAGRELNEQFF.

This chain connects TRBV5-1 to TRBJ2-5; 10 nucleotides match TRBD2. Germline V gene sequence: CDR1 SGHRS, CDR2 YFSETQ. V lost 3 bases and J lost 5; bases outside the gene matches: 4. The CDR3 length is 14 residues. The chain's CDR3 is CASSSSSGGETQYF. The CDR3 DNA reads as TGCGCCAGCAGCTCCTCTAGCGGGGGCGAGACCCAGTACTTC.

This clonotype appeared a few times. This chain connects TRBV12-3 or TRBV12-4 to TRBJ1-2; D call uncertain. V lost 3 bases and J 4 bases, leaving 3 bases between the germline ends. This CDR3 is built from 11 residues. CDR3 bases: TGTGCCAGCAGTTTTAGCTATGGCTACACCTTC. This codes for CASSFSYGYTF.

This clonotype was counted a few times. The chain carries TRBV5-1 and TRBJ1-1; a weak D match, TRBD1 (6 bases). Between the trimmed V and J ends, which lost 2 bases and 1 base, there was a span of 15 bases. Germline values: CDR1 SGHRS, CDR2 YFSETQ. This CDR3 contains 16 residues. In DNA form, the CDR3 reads TGCGCCAGCAGCTTCACCCGGACAGCCGAGAACACTGAAGCTTTCTTT. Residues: CASSFTRTAENTEAFF.

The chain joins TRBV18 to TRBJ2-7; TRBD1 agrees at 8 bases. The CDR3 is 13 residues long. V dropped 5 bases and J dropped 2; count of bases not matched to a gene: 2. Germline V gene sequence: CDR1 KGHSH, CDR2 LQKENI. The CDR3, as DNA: TGTGCCAGCTCAATACAGGGGGCCTACGAGCAGTACTTC. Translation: CASSIQGAYEQYF.

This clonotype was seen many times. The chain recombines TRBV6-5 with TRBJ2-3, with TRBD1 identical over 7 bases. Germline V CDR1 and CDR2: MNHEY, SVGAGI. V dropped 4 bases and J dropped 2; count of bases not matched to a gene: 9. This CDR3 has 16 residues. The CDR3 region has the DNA TGTGCCAGCAGTTCCTGGGACAGTCAAACCACAGATACGCAGTATTTT. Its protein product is CASSSWDSQTTDTQYF.

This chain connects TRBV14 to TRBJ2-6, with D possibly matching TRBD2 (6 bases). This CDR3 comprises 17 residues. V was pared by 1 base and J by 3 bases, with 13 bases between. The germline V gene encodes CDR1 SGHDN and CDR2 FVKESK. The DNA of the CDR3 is TGTGCCAGCAGCCAAGGGCGGGGCCGGCGTGGGGCCAACGTCCTGACTTTC. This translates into CASSQGRGRRGANVLTF.

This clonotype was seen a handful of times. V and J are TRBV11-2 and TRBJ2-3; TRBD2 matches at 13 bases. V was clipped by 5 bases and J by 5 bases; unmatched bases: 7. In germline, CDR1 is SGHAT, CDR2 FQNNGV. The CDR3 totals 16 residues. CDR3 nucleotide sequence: TGTGCCAGCAGCCCCAGGACTAGCGGGAGTCGAGATACGCAGTATTTT. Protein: CASSPRTSGSRDTQYF.

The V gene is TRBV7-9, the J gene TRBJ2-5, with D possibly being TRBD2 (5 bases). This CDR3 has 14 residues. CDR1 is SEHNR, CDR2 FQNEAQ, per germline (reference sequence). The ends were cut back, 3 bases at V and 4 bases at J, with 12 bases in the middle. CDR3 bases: TGTGCCAGCAGCTTTGGCAGCAGCGGAGAGACCCAGTACTTC. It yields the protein CASSFGSSGETQYF.

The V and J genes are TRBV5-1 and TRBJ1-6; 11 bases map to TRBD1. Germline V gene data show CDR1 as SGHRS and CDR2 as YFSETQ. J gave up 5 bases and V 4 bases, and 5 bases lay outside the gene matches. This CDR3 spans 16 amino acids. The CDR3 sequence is CASSLGQGANNSPLHF. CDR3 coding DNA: TGCGCCAGCAGCCTCGGACAGGGGGCAAATAATTCACCCCTCCACTTT.

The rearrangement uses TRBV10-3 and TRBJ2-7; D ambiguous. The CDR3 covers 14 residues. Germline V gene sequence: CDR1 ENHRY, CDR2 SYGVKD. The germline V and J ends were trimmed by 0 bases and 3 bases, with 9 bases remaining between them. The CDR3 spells CAISESSRNYEQYF. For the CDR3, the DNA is TGTGCCATCAGTGAGTCGAGCCGGAACTACGAGCAGTACTTC.

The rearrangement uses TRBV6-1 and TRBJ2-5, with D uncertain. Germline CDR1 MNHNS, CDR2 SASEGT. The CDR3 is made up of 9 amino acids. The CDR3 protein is CALGETQYF. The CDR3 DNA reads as TGTGCGCTGGGGGAGACCCAGTACTTC.